Listed below are T cell receptor beta chains from one sample, sequenced in a study of blood T cell repertoires in COVID-19. Some clones are missing from TCRdb's copy, which holds only in-frame ones; the method was immunoSEQ multiplex PCR. The sample comprises fewer than 300,000 clones, about 73% of which are singletons, and around 3.4% rests with the top ten. The sample consisted of peripheral blood. Receptors were obtained from a woman of 80 years or more with acute or convalescent COVID-19. Each CDR3 is given with its conserved first and last residue. A D gene is named only where the DNA matches it firmly. A clone size is listed for some rows: how often the clone was seen (once, few, many), or a class if it is expanded.

v_call: TRBV7-9; clone_size: .; d_call: .; j_call: TRBJ2-5; cdr3_aa: CASSLRQGETQYF; cdr3_nt: TGTGCCAGCAGCTTAAGGCAGGGGGAGACCCAGTACTTC
v_call: TRBV10-1; clone_size: few; d_call: TRBD2; j_call: TRBJ2-1; cdr3_aa: CASSEAGGPRDEQFF; cdr3_nt: TGCGCCAGCAGTGAGGCGGGAGGGCCTAGAGATGAGCAGTTCTTC
v_call: TRBV7-8; clone_size: once; d_call: TRBD1; j_call: TRBJ1-5; cdr3_aa: CASSLDPRGVDQPQHF; cdr3_nt: TGTGCCAGCAGCTTAGACCCCAGGGGGGTGGATCAGCCCCAGCATTTT
v_call: TRBV30; clone_size: once; d_call: .; j_call: TRBJ1-1; cdr3_aa: CAWSGQPNTEAFF; cdr3_nt: TGTGCCTGGAGCGGACAGCCAAACACTGAAGCTTTCTTT
v_call: TRBV7-9; clone_size: many; d_call: .; j_call: TRBJ2-1; cdr3_aa: CASSFAGGNNEQFF; cdr3_nt: TGTGCCAGCAGCTTCGCTGGAGGGAACAATGAGCAGTTCTTC
v_call: TRBV29-1; clone_size: .; d_call: TRBD1; j_call: TRBJ1-1; cdr3_aa: CSVTGMMDTEAFF; cdr3_nt: TGCAGCGTGACAGGGATGATGGACACTGAAGCTTTCTTT
v_call: TRBV4-1; clone_size: .; d_call: TRBD2; j_call: TRBJ2-1; cdr3_aa: CASSPRLADKQFF; cdr3_nt: TGCGCCAGCAGCCCCCGGCTAGCGGATAAGCAGTTCTTC
v_call: TRBV19; clone_size: .; d_call: .; j_call: TRBJ2-2; cdr3_aa: CASSIRYSTNTGELFF; cdr3_nt: TGTGCCAGTAGTATACGTTACAGCACGAACACCGGGGAGCTGTTTTTT
v_call: TRBV7-3; clone_size: .; d_call: .; j_call: TRBJ1-1; cdr3_aa: CASSTGGDTEAFF; cdr3_nt: TGTGCCAGCAGTACCGGAGGGGACACTGAAGCTTTCTTT
v_call: TRBV4-2; clone_size: .; d_call: TRBD1; j_call: TRBJ2-7; cdr3_aa: CASSRNRGSYEQYF; cdr3_nt: TGTGCCAGCAGCCGCAACAGGGGTTCCTACGAGCAGTACTTC
v_call: TRBV7-2; clone_size: .; d_call: TRBD1; j_call: TRBJ2-1; cdr3_aa: CASSLIWTGLFF; cdr3_nt: TGTGCCAGCAGCTTAATATGGACAGGCCTCTTCTTC
v_call: TRBV2; clone_size: many; d_call: TRBD2; j_call: TRBJ2-7; cdr3_aa: CASSGTSGVGQYF; cdr3_nt: TGTGCCAGCAGCGGGACTAGCGGGGTCGGTCAGTACTTC
v_call: TRBV15; clone_size: .; d_call: TRBD1; j_call: TRBJ1-1; cdr3_aa: CATSPLEGAAFF; cdr3_nt: TGTGCCACCAGCCCCTTAGAGGGGGCGGCTTTCTTT
v_call: TRBV20-1; clone_size: .; d_call: .; j_call: TRBJ1-4; cdr3_aa: CSAPRGEKLFF; cdr3_nt: TGCAGTGCTCCAAGGGGGGAAAAACTGTTTTTT
v_call: TRBV7-9; clone_size: .; d_call: TRBD2; j_call: TRBJ2-7; cdr3_aa: CASSPRTRGSPEQYF; cdr3_nt: TGTGCCAGCAGCCCCCGGACTAGAGGCTCGCCCGAGCAGTACTTC
v_call: TRBV6-5; clone_size: .; d_call: TRBD2; j_call: TRBJ2-1; cdr3_aa: CASNLAGTINEQFF; cdr3_nt: TGTGCCAGCAATTTAGCGGGGACGATTAATGAGCAGTTCTTC
v_call: TRBV12-3/TRBV12-4; clone_size: .; d_call: .; j_call: TRBJ1-3; cdr3_aa: CASSLLSGGTIYF; cdr3_nt: TGTGCCAGCAGTTTATTATCCGGGGGCACCATATATTTT
v_call: TRBV19; clone_size: many; d_call: .; j_call: TRBJ1-2; cdr3_aa: CASKLTTANYGYTF; cdr3_nt: TGTGCCAGCAAATTGACGACAGCCAACTATGGCTACACCTTC
v_call: TRBV20-1; clone_size: .; d_call: TRBD2; j_call: TRBJ2-7; cdr3_aa: CSASQRGLSYEQYF; cdr3_nt: TGCAGTGCTAGTCAGCGGGGGCTCTCCTACGAGCAGTACTTC
v_call: TRBV23-1; clone_size: few; d_call: .; j_call: TRBJ1-4; cdr3_aa: CASTPWGNEKLFF; cdr3_nt: TGCGCCAGCACTCCATGGGGCAACGAAAAACTGTTTTTT
v_call: TRBV3-1/TRBV3-2; clone_size: .; d_call: .; j_call: TRBJ1-2; cdr3_aa: CASSQGFGNGYTF; cdr3_nt: TGTGCCAGCAGCCAAGGGTTCGGGAATGGCTACACCTTC
v_call: TRBV3-1/TRBV3-2; clone_size: .; d_call: .; j_call: TRBJ2-7; cdr3_aa: CASSQDYVVFEQYF; cdr3_nt: TGTGCCAGCAGCCAAGACTATGTGGTCTTCGAGCAGTACTTC
v_call: TRBV6-5; clone_size: .; d_call: .; j_call: TRBJ1-5; cdr3_aa: CASRVYSNQPQHF; cdr3_nt: TGTGCCAGCAGAGTCTACAGCAATCAGCCCCAGCATTTT
v_call: TRBV6-1; clone_size: many; d_call: .; j_call: TRBJ2-5; cdr3_aa: CASSETPRDIETQYF; cdr3_nt: TGTGCCAGCAGTGAAACACCCAGGGATATAGAGACCCAGTACTTC
v_call: TRBV11-2; clone_size: .; d_call: .; j_call: TRBJ2-5; cdr3_aa: CASSFGGLGETQYF; cdr3_nt: TGTGCCAGCAGCTTCGGGGGGCTTGGAGAGACCCAGTACTTC
v_call: TRBV11-1; clone_size: .; d_call: TRBD1; j_call: TRBJ1-6; cdr3_aa: CASSLADRGQNSPLHF; cdr3_nt: TGTGCCAGCAGCTTAGCTGACAGGGGGCAAAATTCACCCCTCCACTTT
v_call: TRBV6-5; clone_size: .; d_call: TRBD1; j_call: TRBJ1-5; cdr3_aa: CASKLDRGWNQPQHF; cdr3_nt: TGTGCCAGCAAATTAGACAGGGGGTGGAATCAGCCCCAGCATTTT
v_call: TRBV4-2; clone_size: .; d_call: TRBD1; j_call: TRBJ2-7; cdr3_aa: CASSTRTGYEQYF; cdr3_nt: TGTGCCAGCAGCACTCGGACAGGGTACGAGCAGTACTTC
v_call: TRBV4-3; clone_size: .; d_call: .; j_call: TRBJ2-3; cdr3_aa: CASSQDFTLRDTQYF; cdr3_nt: TGCGCCAGCAGCCAAGATTTTACTTTAAGAGATACGCAGTATTTT
v_call: TRBV10-2; clone_size: .; d_call: .; j_call: TRBJ1-1; cdr3_aa: CASTRQSITEAFF; cdr3_nt: TGCGCCAGCACGAGACAGTCTATCACTGAAGCTTTCTTT
v_call: TRBV5-4; clone_size: .; d_call: TRBD2; j_call: TRBJ2-5; cdr3_aa: CASSSGTSGKQETQYF; cdr3_nt: TGTGCCAGCAGCTCCGGGACTAGCGGGAAGCAAGAGACCCAGTACTTC